The 14 T cell receptor beta chains given below trace back to one sample, sequenced in a study of T cell changes during pregnancy in multiple sclerosis (dated by TCRdb to the late 2010s). The protocol used for the library was the immunoSEQ multiplex PCR assay. Held by TCRdb, this immuneACCESS table contains in-frame sequences only and omits some clones. Under half of the omission traces to an unresolved V gene where checked; the cause of the rest is unknown. The sample table contains about 44,000 clones; only one count was recorded for roughly 92% of them. The top ten constitute roughly 0.69% of the sample. Sequences were derived from CD4+ T cells from peripheral blood mononuclear cells, sampled in the first trimester of pregnancy. Receptors were obtained from a female donor with multiple sclerosis, enrolled in a pregnancy study.

This clone has a single count. The chain is built from TRBV10-1 and TRBJ2-1; tentative D call: TRBD2 (6 bases). Trimming took off 0 bases at V and 2 bases at J, with 23 bases between the two ends. The CDR3 sequence is 20 residues long. The V gene's germline CDR1 is WNHNN and CDR2 SYGVQD (reference sequence). The DNA of the CDR3 is TGCGCCAGCAGTGAGTCGACATGTATACCGGGACTGAACCCCTACAATGAGCAGTTCTTC. This gives the protein CASSESTCIPGLNPYNEQFF.

The rearrangement joins TRBV6-5 to TRBJ2-2; no firm D call. Germline assignment: CDR1 MNHEY and CDR2 SVGAGI. V was trimmed by 4 bases and J by 5 bases, leaving 5 bases between them. The CDR3 length is 12 residues. The CDR3 DNA reads TGTGCCAGCAGTTCAACAACCGGGGAGCTGTTTTTT. Translating it yields CASSSTTGELFF.

This sequence joins TRBV7-3 and TRBJ2-1, with D perhaps matching TRBD1 (6 bases). Germline V CDR1 and CDR2: SGHTA, FQGTGA. The germline V and J ends were trimmed by 5 bases and 5 bases, with 25 bases remaining between them. The CDR3 totals 18 residues. CDR3 coding DNA: TGTGCCAGCAGCAGAAGGGCAGGGGTGAGGCTAGGAGACAATGAGCAGTTCTTC. Protein: CASSRRAGVRLGDNEQFF.

The chain joins TRBV14 to TRBJ1-1; possible D gene TRBD1, 5 bases. This CDR3 has 16 residues. The germline V gene has CDR1 SGHDN and CDR2 FVKESK. V lost 2 bases and J lost 4, with 17 bases in between. DNA for the CDR3: TGTGCCAGCAGCCAATTGTCGATCAGGGCGAGCACTGAAGCTTTCTTT. It yields the protein CASSQLSIRASTEAFF.

CDR3 nucleotides: TGTGCCTGGAGTTCCCAGACTAGCGGGAGGTTGTATTTT. Translating gives CAWSSQTSGRLYF. The chain links TRBV30 to TRBJ2-3, with 13 bases identical to TRBD2. After removal of 2 bases from V and 14 bases from J, the junction contained 7 bases not matched to a gene. The CDR3 covers 13 residues. Germline values: CDR1 GTSNPN, CDR2 SVGIG (reference sequence).

J is TRBJ2-7 and V is TRBV19, with 10 bases fitting TRBD2. There are 14 residues in the CDR3. Germline trimming cut 6 bases from V and 1 base from J; bases unmatched to any gene: 3. Germline values: CDR1 LNHDA, CDR2 SQIVND (reference sequence). The DNA for the CDR3 is TGTGCCAGTAGGAGACTAGCGGGTTCCTACGAGCAGTACTTC. The encoded protein is CASRRLAGSYEQYF.

The chain uses TRBV5-1 and TRBJ2-2; TRBD2 matches 10 bases. Germline V CDR1 and CDR2: SGHRS, YFSETQ. Trimming at V came to 4 bases and at J to 2 bases, leaving 8 bases not matched to a gene. This CDR3 is 17 amino acids long. The CDR3 here is CASSHLTSGTNTGELFF. CDR3 DNA: TGCGCCAGCAGCCACCTTACTAGCGGGACTAACACCGGGGAGCTGTTTTTT.

The rearrangement links TRBV5-1 to TRBJ1-4; no clear D gene. The CDR3 consists of 14 residues. The germline CDR1 and CDR2 sequences are SGHRS and YFSETQ. V lost 4 bases and J lost 5, with 12 bases in between. The CDR3: CASSPDGENEKLFF. CDR3 nucleotides: TGCGCCAGCAGCCCGGACGGGGAGAATGAAAAACTGTTTTTT.

V usage is TRBV2 and J usage is TRBJ2-5, with a tentative D call TRBD2 (5 bases). The CDR3 spans 14 residues. Germline CDR1 is SNHLY and CDR2 is FYNNEI. Trimming left V 2 bases short and J 5 bases short, with 12 bases between. CDR3 in amino acids: CASSEYWPSETQYF. The CDR3 DNA is TGTGCCAGCAGTGAATATTGGCCTAGCGAGACCCAGTACTTC.

This chain joins TRBV28 and TRBJ1-1; TRBD1 matches at 7 bases. The germline V gene has CDR1 MDHEN and CDR2 SYDVKM. The V segment lost 6 bases and the J segment 0 bases; nucleotides outside the gene matches: 13. The CDR3 totals 17 residues. CDR3 nucleotides: TGTGCCAGCAGGGTTAGGACAGGTTCCTATATGAACACTGAAGCTTTCTTT. This codes for CASRVRTGSYMNTEAFF.

V is TRBV7-3 and J is TRBJ2-3; tentative D call: TRBD2 (6 bases). The CDR3 loop spans 15 amino acids. Germline CDR1 reads SGHTA; CDR2 reads FQGTGA. The V end was cut by 5 bases, the J end by 2 bases, with 14 bases between. The CDR3 nucleotides read TGTGCCAGCAGCCGATCGCGGGGAACCACAGATACGCAGTATTTT. Its translation is CASSRSRGTTDTQYF.

This clone was counted a single time. V usage is TRBV6-5 and J usage is TRBJ2-2, with a tentative D call TRBD2 (6 bases). The germline V gene encodes CDR1 MNHEY and CDR2 SVGAGI. V was shortened by 4 bases and J by 5 bases, with 11 bases between the two germline ends. This CDR3 has 14 amino acids. The CDR3 DNA reads as TGTGCCAGCAGTTTTTCCGGGGGTACCGGGGAGCTGTTTTTT. It yields the protein CASSFSGGTGELFF.

This rearrangement joins TRBV28 to TRBJ1-3; D gene unclear. Germline V gene lookup returns CDR1 MDHEN and CDR2 SYDVKM. The V end was cut by 6 bases, the J end by 0 bases, with 6 bases between. CDR3 length: 13 residues. The CDR3 loop is CASSPHSGNTIYF. CDR3 DNA sequence: TGTGCCAGCAGCCCCCACTCTGGAAACACCATATATTTT.

Only one count was recorded for this clone. The chain employs TRBV28 and TRBJ1-2; no firm D call. CDR1 and CDR2 (germline): MDHEN, SYDVKM. Trimming pared 5 bases from V and 5 bases from J, leaving 9 bases between. The CDR3 length is 12 residues. In nucleotides, the CDR3 is TGTGCCAGCAGTAGGACTATTTATGGCTACACCTTC. It codes for CASSRTIYGYTF.